This T cell receptor (beta chain) was documented in a study of metastatic and nonmetastatic thyroid tumors. TCRdb reanalyzed the PCR reads with MiXCR. The sample records over 20,000 clones, over 25% being singletons. Relative to its sample, this clone is medium-sized. All patients were treatment-naive before thyroid surgery. This CDR3 has 16 residues. Trimming removed 5 bases from V and 3 bases from J, with 17 bases in between. Per the germline V gene, CDR1 is SGHVS and CDR2 is FQNEAQ. This clonotype was sampled from a male donor with papillary thyroid cancer or a benign thyroid nodule (not recorded which). Some clones in this sample may be carry-over from other donors' samples. J is TRBJ2-1 and V is TRBV7-8; tentative D call: TRBD1 (6 bases). Sequenced input: blood. The CDR3: CASSTTWSTGYNEQFF. Written as DNA, the CDR3 is TGTGCCAGCAGCACAACGTGGTCGACAGGCTACAATGAGCAGTTCTTC.